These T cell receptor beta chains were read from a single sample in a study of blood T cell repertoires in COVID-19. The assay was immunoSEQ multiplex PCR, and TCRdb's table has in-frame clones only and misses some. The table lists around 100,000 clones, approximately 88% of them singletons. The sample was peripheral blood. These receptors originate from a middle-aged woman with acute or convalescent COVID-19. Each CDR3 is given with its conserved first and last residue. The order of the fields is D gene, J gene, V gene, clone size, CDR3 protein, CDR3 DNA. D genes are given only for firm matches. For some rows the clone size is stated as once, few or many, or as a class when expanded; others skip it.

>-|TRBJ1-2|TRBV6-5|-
CASSYTGNNGYTF
TGTGCCAGCAGTTACACAGGGAATAATGGCTACACCTTC
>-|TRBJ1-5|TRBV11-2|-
CASSQAPGKSQPQHF
TGTGCCAGCAGCCAGGCGCCGGGGAAGAGTCAGCCCCAGCATTTT
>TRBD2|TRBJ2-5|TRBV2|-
CASSGVRGVGETQYF
TGTGCCAGCAGTGGTGTGCGGGGGGTGGGAGAGACCCAGTACTTC
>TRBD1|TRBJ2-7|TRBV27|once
CASSFRSPGQGIYEQYF
TGTGCCAGCAGTTTCCGATCACCGGGACAGGGGATCTACGAGCAGTACTTC
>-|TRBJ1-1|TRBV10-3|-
CAISELGANTEAFF
TGTGCCATCAGTGAGTTAGGGGCAAACACTGAAGCTTTCTTT
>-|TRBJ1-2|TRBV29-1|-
CSVEPQGFGYTF
TGCAGCGTTGAACCACAGGGATTCGGCTACACCTTC
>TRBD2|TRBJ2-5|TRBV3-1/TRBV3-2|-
CASRGGRRQETQYF
TGTGCCAGCCGCGGCGGGAGAAGACAAGAGACCCAGTACTTC
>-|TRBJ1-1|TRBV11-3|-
CASSQRAGTEAFF
TGTGCCAGCAGCCAGCGGGCGGGCACTGAAGCTTTCTTT
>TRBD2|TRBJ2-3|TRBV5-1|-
CASSRGGADTQYF
TGCGCCAGCAGTCGGGGGGGTGCAGATACGCAGTATTTT
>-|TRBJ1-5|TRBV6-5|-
CASSYSYGGNQPQHF
TGTGCCAGCAGTTACTCATACGGTGGCAATCAGCCCCAGCATTTT
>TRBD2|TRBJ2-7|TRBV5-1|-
CASSLDVAGGPYEQYF
TGCGCCAGCAGCTTGGATGTAGCGGGGGGGCCCTACGAGCAGTACTTC
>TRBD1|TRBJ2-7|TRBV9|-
CASSRQGKGYEQYF
TGTGCCAGCAGCCGACAGGGGAAGGGGTACGAGCAGTACTTC
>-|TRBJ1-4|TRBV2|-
CATRGNQGHEKLFF
TGTGCCACACGGGGCAACCAGGGGCATGAAAAACTGTTTTTT
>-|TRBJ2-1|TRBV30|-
CAWSRGRIDNEQFF
TGTGCCTGGAGTAGAGGCCGAATAGACAATGAGCAGTTCTTC
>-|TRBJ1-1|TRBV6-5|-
CASRTDSMNTEAFF
TGTGCCAGCAGGACGGACAGTATGAACACTGAAGCTTTCTTT
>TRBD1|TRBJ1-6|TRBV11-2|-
CASTPDRASPLHF
TGTGCCAGCACCCCGGACAGGGCCTCACCCCTCCACTTT
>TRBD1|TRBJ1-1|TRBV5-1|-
CASSSGGEKNTEAFF
TGCGCCAGCAGCTCAGGGGGCGAAAAGAACACTGAAGCTTTCTTT
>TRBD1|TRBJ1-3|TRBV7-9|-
CASSWDRISGNTIYF
TGTGCCAGCAGTTGGGACAGGATCTCTGGAAACACCATATATTTT
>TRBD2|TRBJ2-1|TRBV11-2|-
CASSLRRGAINEQFF
TGTGCCAGCAGCTTAAGGCGGGGGGCCATAAATGAGCAGTTCTTC
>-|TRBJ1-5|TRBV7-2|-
CASSLYSARSSNQPQHF
TGTGCCAGCAGCTTATATTCCGCGAGGTCTAGCAATCAGCCCCAGCATTTT
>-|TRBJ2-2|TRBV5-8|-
CASRPQTGELFF
TGTGCCAGCAGGCCCCAGACCGGGGAGCTGTTTTTT
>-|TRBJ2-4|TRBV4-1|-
CASSQGGINIQYF
TGCGCCAGCAGCCAGGGGGGAATAAACATTCAGTACTTC
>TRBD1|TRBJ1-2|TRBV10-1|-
CASRNRDRPNYGYTF
TGCGCCAGCAGGAATCGGGACAGGCCAAACTATGGCTACACCTTC
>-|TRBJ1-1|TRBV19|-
CASSIARGATEAFF
TGTGCCAGTAGTATAGCGCGGGGGGCTACTGAAGCTTTCTTT
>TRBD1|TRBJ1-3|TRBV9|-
CASSGGGTANSGNTIYF
TGTGCCAGCAGCGGGGGCGGGACAGCCAACTCTGGAAACACCATATATTTT
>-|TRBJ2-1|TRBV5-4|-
CASSLNGGLGSYNEQFF
TGTGCCAGCAGCTTAAACGGGGGGCTGGGATCCTACAATGAGCAGTTCTTC
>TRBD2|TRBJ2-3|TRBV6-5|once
CASSYGTSRTDTQYF
TGTGCCAGCAGTTACGGGACTAGCCGCACAGATACGCAGTATTTT
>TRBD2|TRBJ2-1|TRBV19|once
CASTGGGVNEQFF
TGTGCCAGTACAGGCGGGGGGGTGAATGAGCAGTTCTTC
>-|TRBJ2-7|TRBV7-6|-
CASSPLPASGVFYEQYF
TGTGCCAGCAGCCCTCTCCCTGCGTCGGGGGTTTTCTACGAGCAGTACTTC